The 13 T cell receptor beta chains presented below share a single source sample, sequenced in a study of cytomegalovirus exposure and HLA in healthy donors. The PCR was carried out with 60 Vbeta primers and 13 Jbeta primers. TCRdb keeps only in-frame clones here, not all; method: immunoSEQ multiplex PCR. The table has 100,000 to 150,000 clones, more than 75% seen once. Source material: PBMCs. The receptors were sampled from a woman in her fifties or sixties in good health and CMV-seropositive.

The chain employs TRBV5-8 and TRBJ2-5; 7 nucleotides align to TRBD1. Germline V gene sequence: CDR1 SGHTS, CDR2 YDEGEE. The CDR3 has 15 amino acids. V was pared by 4 bases and J by 1 base, with 7 bases of the junction left unmatched. The CDR3 sequence: CASSEGTVLQETQYF. The CDR3 DNA is TGTGCCAGCAGCGAGGGGACAGTACTCCAAGAGACCCAGTACTTC. The entire variable domain, with the rest obtained from reference TRBV5-8 and TRBJ2-5, is as follows: EAGVTQSPTHLIKTRGQQATLRCSPISGHTSVYWYQQALGLGLQFLLWYDEGEERNRGNFPPRFSGRQFPNYSSELNVNALELEDSALYLCASSEGTVLQETQYFGPGTRLLVL.

CDR3 coding DNA: TGTGCCAGCAGCTTAGTGGGAGCTAACTATGGCTACACCTTC. Its translation: CASSLVGANYGYTF. V usage is TRBV7-9 and J usage is TRBJ1-2; D gene unclear. V was trimmed by 1 base and J by 0 bases, leaving 6 bases between them. Per the germline V gene, CDR1 is SEHNR and CDR2 is FQNEAQ (reference sequence). CDR3 length: 14 amino acids.

The chain combines TRBV7-9 with TRBJ2-3, with TRBD2 matching over 7 bases. Losses at the gene ends were 5 bases for V and 2 bases for J; bases not matched to a gene: 7. Germline CDR1 and CDR2: SEHNR and FQNEAQ (reference sequence). The length of the CDR3 is 15 residues. The CDR3 is CASSRAGMATDTQYF. As DNA, the CDR3 is TGTGCCAGCAGCCGAGCGGGGATGGCCACAGATACGCAGTATTTT.

The chain couples TRBV19 to TRBJ1-2, with 9 nucleotides matching TRBD1. CDR3 length equals 13 residues. Per germline, CDR1 LNHDA and CDR2 SQIVND (reference sequence). The V segment lost 6 bases and the J segment 5 bases; nucleotides outside the gene matches: 4. The CDR3 reads CASRLDRGYGYTF. CDR3 DNA sequence: TGTGCCAGTAGACTCGACAGGGGGTATGGCTACACCTTC.

The genes are TRBV5-6 and TRBJ2-4, with 10 bases matching TRBD1. The V and J ends lost 4 bases and 7 bases, in that order; junction bases with no gene match: 11. The CDR3 totals 16 residues. The germline CDR1 and CDR2 sequences are SGHDT and YYEEEE. As DNA, the CDR3 is TGTGCCAGCAGCGGGACAGGGGCGAGCAGTATGAACATTCAGTACTTC. This translates into CASSGTGASSMNIQYF.

This clone was seen only a few times. The chain links TRBV28 to TRBJ1-5; no definite D call. Germline V gene lookup returns CDR1 MDHEN and CDR2 SYDVKM. The CDR3 spans 12 residues. Trimming cost V 4 bases and J 5 bases, with 6 bases left between them. CDR3 coding DNA: TGTGCCAGCAGTTCCAGTGATCAGCCCCAGCATTTT. Encoded protein: CASSSSDQPQHF.

The rearrangement joins TRBV2 to TRBJ2-3, with TRBD2 matching 13 bases. Germline CDR1 and CDR2: SNHLY and FYNNEI. V shed 4 bases, J shed 5 bases, and the junction held 9 bases outside the gene matches. CDR3 length equals 17 residues. In DNA, the CDR3 is TGTGCCAGCAGTGCGGGCCGGACTAGCGGGGGTCGAGATACGCAGTATTTT. This codes for CASSAGRTSGGRDTQYF. Filled out from reference TRBV2 and TRBJ2-3, the complete variable domain reads EPEVTQTPSHQVTQMGQEVILRCVPISNHLYFYWYRQILGQKVEFLVSFYNNEISEKSEIFDDQFSVERPDGSNFTLKIRSTKLEDSAMYFCASSAGRTSGGRDTQYFGPGTRLTVL.

This chain joins TRBV7-8 and TRBJ2-5, with 12 bases aligning to TRBD2. Matching the DNA end better, TRBJ2-7 makes the J call doubtful. The CDR3 consists of 20 residues. The V gene's germline CDR1 is SGHVS and CDR2 FQNEAQ. CDR3 nucleotide sequence: TGTGCCAGCAGCTTAGCGTGGGCTAGCGGGAGGGCCTTGAGCTCCTACGAGCAGTACTTC. It specifies CASSLAWASGRALSSYEQYF.

This sequence joins TRBV30 and TRBJ2-2, with 10 bases matching TRBD2. The CDR3 has 15 amino acids. V gave up 4 bases and J gave up 4 bases; unmatched junction bases: 6. Germline loops: CDR1 GTSNPN, CDR2 SVGIG (reference sequence). CDR3: CAWTSGGTSTGELFF. In DNA form, the CDR3 reads TGTGCCTGGACTAGCGGGGGAACAAGCACCGGGGAGCTGTTTTTT.

This clone came up a few times. DNA of the CDR3: TGTGCCAGCAGTTACTCTAGGGGGTTAAGCTCCTACGAGCAGTACTTC. Translating it yields CASSYSRGLSSYEQYF. The rearrangement joins TRBV6-5 to TRBJ2-7, with D possibly being TRBD1 (6 bases). Germline CDR1 and CDR2: MNHEY and SVGAGI. This CDR3 region has 16 residues. V lost 0 bases, J lost 0 bases, and 12 bases lay in between.

A word on this clone: The junction differs from germline at one of its ends, possibly a read error. The CDR3: CSSSLVRRLDTGELFF. CDR3 nucleotide sequence: TGTTCCAGCAGCTTAGTACGCAGGCTCGACACCGGGGAGCTGTTTTTT. The gene calls are TRBV7-9 and TRBJ2-2; the D is unclear. Looked up from germline, CDR1 is SEHNR and CDR2 is FQNEAQ (reference sequence). The length of the CDR3 is 16 residues.

V gene TRBV18 combines with J gene TRBJ1-2, with 8 bases lining up with TRBD1. The ends lost 2 bases at V and 8 bases at J; junction bases unmatched: 4. Germline loops: CDR1 KGHSH, CDR2 LQKENI. There are 13 residues in the CDR3. The CDR3, as DNA: TGTGCCAGCTCACCATCAGGGGGCGAGGGCTACACCTTC. It specifies CASSPSGGEGYTF.

The sample holds a few counts of this clone. The rearrangement links TRBV7-9 to TRBJ1-2; a possible D gene is TRBD1 (5 bases). The CDR3 runs to 16 residues. V lost 9 bases and J lost 0, with 20 bases in between. CDR1 and CDR2 from the germline V gene are SEHNR and FQNEAQ (reference sequence). The CDR3 region has the DNA TGTGCCAGTTCGGGGGAGTCCCCGATGGCTAACTATGGCTACACCTTC. As protein: CASSGESPMANYGYTF.